This TCR beta chain was recovered during a study of blood T cell repertoires in COVID-19. The repertoire was sequenced with immunoSEQ multiplex PCR; TCRdb's copy has only in-frame clones and lacks some. The sample lists about 280,000 clones; roughly four fifths were seen once. V lost 2 bases, J lost 9 bases, and 7 bases stayed unmatched. The CDR3 totals 16 residues. Germline lookup yields CDR1 LGHNA and CDR2 YNFKEQ. Shortly before study entry, within 2 weeks, exposed participants had met a COVID-19 case. The V call is TRBV4-2, the J call TRBJ1-4; TRBD1 matches 12 bases. Sequencing was performed on PBMCs or T cells enriched from blood (not recorded which). The sequence was obtained from a middle-aged man who had been exposed to COVID-19. CDR3 nucleotide sequence: TGTGCCAGCAGCCAAAGCCGGGACAGGGGGCATCAAAAACTGTTTTTT. Protein sequence: CASSQSRDRGHQKLFF.